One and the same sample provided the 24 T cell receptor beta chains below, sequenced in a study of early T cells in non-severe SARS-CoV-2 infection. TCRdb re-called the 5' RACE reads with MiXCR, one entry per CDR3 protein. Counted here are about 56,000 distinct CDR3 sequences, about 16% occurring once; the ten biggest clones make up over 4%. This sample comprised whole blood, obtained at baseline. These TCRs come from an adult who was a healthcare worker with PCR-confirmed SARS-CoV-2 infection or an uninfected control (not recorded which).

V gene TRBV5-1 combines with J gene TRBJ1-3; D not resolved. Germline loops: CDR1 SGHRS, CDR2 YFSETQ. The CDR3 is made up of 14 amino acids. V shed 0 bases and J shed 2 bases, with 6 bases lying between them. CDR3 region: CASSLEAAGNTIYF. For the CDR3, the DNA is TGCGCCAGCAGCTTGGAGGCAGCTGGAAACACCATATATTTT.

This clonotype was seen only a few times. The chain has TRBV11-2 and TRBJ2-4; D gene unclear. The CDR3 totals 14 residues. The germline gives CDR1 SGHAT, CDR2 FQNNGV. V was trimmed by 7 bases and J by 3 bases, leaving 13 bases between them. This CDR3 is CASNPPWIKNIQYF. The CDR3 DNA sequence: TGTGCCAGCAACCCCCCTTGGATCAAAAACATTCAGTACTTC.

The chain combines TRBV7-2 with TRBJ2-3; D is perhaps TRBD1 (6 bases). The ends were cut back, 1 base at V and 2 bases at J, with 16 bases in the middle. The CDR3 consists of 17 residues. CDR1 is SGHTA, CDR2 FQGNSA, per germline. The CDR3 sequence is CASSLVRGRGTTDTQYF. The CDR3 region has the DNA TGTGCCAGCAGCTTAGTCCGGGGCAGGGGTACCACAGATACGCAGTATTTT.

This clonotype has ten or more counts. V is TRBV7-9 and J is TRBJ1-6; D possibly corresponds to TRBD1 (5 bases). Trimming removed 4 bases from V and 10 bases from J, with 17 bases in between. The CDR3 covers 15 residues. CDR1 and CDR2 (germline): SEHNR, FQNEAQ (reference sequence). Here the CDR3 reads CASSSRDLGHSPLHF. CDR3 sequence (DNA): TGTGCCAGCAGCTCGCGGGACCTGGGTCACTCACCCCTCCACTTT.

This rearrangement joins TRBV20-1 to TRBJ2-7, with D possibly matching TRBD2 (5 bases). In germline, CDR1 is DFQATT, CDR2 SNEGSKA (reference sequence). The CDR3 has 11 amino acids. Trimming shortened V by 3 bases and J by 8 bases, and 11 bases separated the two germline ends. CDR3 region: CSASREIQQYF. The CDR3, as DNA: TGCAGTGCTAGTCGGGAAATCCAGCAGTACTTC.

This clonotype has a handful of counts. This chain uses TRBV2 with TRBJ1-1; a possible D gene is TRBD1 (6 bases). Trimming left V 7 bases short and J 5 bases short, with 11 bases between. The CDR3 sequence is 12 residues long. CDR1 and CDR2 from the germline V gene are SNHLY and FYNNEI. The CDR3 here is CASIGTGTEAFF. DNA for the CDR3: TGTGCCAGCATCGGAACAGGGACTGAAGCTTTCTTT.

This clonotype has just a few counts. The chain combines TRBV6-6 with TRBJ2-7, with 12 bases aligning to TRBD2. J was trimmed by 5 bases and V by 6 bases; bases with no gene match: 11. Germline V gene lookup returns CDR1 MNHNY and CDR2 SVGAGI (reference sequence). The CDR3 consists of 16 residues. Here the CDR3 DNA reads TGTGCCAGCAGCTCTAGACTAGCGGGAGATTTTAACGAGCAGTACTTC. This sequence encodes CASSSRLAGDFNEQYF.

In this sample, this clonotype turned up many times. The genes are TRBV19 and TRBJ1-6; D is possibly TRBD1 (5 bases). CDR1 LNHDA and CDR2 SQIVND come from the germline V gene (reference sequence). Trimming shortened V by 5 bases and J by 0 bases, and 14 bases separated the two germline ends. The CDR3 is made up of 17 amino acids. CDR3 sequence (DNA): TGTGCCAGTAGTCTTGGGACGGCCGGCTCCTATAATTCACCCCTCCACTTT. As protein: CASSLGTAGSYNSPLHF.

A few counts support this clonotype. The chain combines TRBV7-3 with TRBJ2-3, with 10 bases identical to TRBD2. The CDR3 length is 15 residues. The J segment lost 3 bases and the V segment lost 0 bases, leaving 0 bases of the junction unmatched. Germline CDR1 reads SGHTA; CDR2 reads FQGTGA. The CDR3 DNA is TGTGCCAGCAGCTTAACGGGACTAGCGACAGATACGCAGTATTTT. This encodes CASSLTGLATDTQYF.

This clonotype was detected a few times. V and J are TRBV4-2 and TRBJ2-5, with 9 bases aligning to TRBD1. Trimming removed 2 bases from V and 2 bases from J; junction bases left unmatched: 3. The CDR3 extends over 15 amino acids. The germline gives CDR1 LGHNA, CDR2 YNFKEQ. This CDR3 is CASSQPTGGQETQYF. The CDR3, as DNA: TGTGCCAGCAGCCAACCGACAGGGGGGCAAGAGACCCAGTACTTC.

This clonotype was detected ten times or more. CDR3 region: CASHLGRDTDLSGANVLTF. CDR3 bases: TGTGCCAGCCACCTAGGAAGGGACACGGACCTCTCTGGGGCCAACGTCCTGACTTTC. The gene calls are TRBV5-5 and TRBJ2-6; D might be TRBD1 (6 bases). CDR3 length: 19 amino acids. Germline lookup yields CDR1 SGHKS and CDR2 YYEKEE (reference sequence). Trimming took 7 bases from V and 0 from J, leaving 23 bases between them.

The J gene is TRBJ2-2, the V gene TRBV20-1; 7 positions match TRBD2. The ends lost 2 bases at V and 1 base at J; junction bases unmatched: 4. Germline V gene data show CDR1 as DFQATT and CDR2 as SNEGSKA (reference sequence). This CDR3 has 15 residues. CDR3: CSARMGGRNTGELFF. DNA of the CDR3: TGCAGTGCTAGAATGGGCGGGAGGAACACCGGGGAGCTGTTTTTT.

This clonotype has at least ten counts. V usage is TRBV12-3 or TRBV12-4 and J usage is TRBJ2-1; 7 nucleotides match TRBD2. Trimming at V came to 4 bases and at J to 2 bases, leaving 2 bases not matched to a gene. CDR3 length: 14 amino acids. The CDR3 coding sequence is TGTGCCAGCAGTTGGAGCGGGACCTACAATGAGCAGTTCTTC. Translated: CASSWSGTYNEQFF.

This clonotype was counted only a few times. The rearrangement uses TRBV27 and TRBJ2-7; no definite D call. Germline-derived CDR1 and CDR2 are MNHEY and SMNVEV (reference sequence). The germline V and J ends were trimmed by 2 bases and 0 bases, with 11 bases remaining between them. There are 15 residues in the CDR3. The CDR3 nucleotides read TGTGCCAGCAGTTTAACGTCGCGGAGCTCCTACGAGCAGTACTTC. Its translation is CASSLTSRSSYEQYF.

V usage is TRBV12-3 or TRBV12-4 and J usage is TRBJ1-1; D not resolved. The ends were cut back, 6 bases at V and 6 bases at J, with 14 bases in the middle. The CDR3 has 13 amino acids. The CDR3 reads CASSPWGDPEAFF. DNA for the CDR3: TGTGCCAGCAGCCCTTGGGGAGATCCTGAAGCTTTCTTT.

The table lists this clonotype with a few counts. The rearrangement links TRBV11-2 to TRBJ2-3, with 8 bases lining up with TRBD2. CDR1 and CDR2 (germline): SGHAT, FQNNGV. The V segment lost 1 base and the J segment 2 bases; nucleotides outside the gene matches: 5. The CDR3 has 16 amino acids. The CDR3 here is CASSLGGGGHTDTQYF. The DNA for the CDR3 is TGTGCCAGCAGCTTAGGTGGCGGGGGGCACACAGATACGCAGTATTTT.

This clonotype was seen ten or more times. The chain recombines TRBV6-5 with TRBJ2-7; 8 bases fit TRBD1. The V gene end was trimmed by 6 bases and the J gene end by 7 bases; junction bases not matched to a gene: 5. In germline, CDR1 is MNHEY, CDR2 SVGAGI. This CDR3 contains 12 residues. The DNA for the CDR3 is TGTGCCAGCAGAGAGAGACAGGGGGAGCAGTACTTC. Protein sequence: CASRERQGEQYF.

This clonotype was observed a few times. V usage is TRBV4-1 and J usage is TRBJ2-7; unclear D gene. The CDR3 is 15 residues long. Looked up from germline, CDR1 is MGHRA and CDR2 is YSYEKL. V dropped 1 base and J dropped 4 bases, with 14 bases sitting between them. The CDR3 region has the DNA TGCGCCAGCAGCCAAGTTCCCCGGAAGTTGTACGAGCAGTACTTC. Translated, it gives CASSQVPRKLYEQYF.

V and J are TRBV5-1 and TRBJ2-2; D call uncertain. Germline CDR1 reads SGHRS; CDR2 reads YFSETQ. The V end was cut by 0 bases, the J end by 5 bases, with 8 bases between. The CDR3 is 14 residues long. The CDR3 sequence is CASSLVRRTGELFF. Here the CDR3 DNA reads TGCGCCAGCAGCTTGGTACGGCGGACCGGGGAGCTGTTTTTT.

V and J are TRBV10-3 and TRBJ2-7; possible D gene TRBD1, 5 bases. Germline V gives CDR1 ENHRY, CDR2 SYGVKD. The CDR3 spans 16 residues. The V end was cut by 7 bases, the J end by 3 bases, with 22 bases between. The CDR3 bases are TGTGCCATCACGTCCGCCGTAAAGGGGAAACTCTACGAGCAGTACTTC. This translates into CAITSAVKGKLYEQYF.

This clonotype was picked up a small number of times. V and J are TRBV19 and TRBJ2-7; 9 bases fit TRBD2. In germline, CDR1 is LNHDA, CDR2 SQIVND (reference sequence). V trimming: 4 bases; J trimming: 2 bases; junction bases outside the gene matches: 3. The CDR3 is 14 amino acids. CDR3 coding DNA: TGTGCCAGTAGTACCAAGCGGGAGGCCTACGAGCAGTACTTC. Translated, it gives CASSTKREAYEQYF. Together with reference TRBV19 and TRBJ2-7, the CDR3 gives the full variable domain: DGGITQSPKYLFRKEGQNVTLSCEQNLNHDAMYWYRQDPGQGLRLIYYSQIVNDFQKGDIAEGYSVSREKKESFPLTVTSAQKNPTAFYLCASSTKREAYEQYFGPGTRLTVT.

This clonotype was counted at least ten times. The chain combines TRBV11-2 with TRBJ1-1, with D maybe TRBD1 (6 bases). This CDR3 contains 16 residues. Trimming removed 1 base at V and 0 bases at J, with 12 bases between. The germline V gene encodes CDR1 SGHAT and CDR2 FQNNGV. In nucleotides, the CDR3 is TGTGCCAGCAGCTTAGGTAGGGGGGGTATGAACACTGAAGCTTTCTTT. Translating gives CASSLGRGGMNTEAFF.

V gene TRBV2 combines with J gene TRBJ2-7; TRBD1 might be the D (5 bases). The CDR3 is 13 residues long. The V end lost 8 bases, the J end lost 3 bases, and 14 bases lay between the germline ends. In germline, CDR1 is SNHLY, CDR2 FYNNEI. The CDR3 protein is CASGPDSYYEQYF. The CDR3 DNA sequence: TGTGCCAGCGGCCCAGACAGCTACTACGAGCAGTACTTC.

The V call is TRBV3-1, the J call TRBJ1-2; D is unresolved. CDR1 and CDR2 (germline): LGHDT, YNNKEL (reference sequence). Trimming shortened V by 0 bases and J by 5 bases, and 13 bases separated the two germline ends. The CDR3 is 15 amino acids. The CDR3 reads CASSQDGLGMYGYTF. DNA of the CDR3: TGTGCCAGCAGCCAAGATGGCTTGGGCATGTATGGCTACACCTTC.